The 19 T cell receptor beta chains reported below all come from one sample, sequenced in a study of identifying expanded T cells in peripheral blood (dated by TCRdb to between 2017 and 2020). Library preparation employed the immunoSEQ multiplex PCR assay. This is the immuneACCESS table as TCRdb keeps it, with only in-frame sequences that have V and J called. A part of the clones is gone; compared with another copy, unresolved V genes explain less than half, and the rest is unexplained. This sample comprises roughly 100,000 clones, 75% to 90% of them detected only once. Of the sample, 16% is held by the ten largest clones. Sequenced: blood. Receptors were obtained from a person aged 18 to 75 in good health.

The chain links TRBV23-1 to TRBJ2-7; 10 nucleotides align to TRBD1. TRBV23-1 is recorded as an ORF, its role being uncertain. Germline trimming cut 10 bases from V and 7 bases from J; bases unmatched to any gene: 28. The CDR3 sequence is 19 residues long. CDR3 DNA sequence: TGCGCCAACCAAGACCTCCCCGGGACAGGGGATTCTGTCTTGGGAGAGCAGTACTTC. Its protein is CANQDLPGTGDSVLGEQYF.

This chain joins TRBV7-9 and TRBJ2-7, with no clear D. Germline V gene sequence: CDR1 SEHNR, CDR2 FQNEAQ (reference sequence). The CDR3 consists of 12 residues. V lost 2 bases and J 2 bases, leaving 4 bases between the germline ends. This CDR3 reads CASSLFPYEQYF. CDR3 bases: TGTGCCAGCAGCTTATTCCCCTACGAGCAGTACTTC.

The CDR3 nucleotides are TGTGCCAGCAGTCCGGGACAGGGAATTTACCGCGATCAGCCCCAGCATTTT. Translating gives CASSPGQGIYRDQPQHF. V usage is TRBV2 and J usage is TRBJ1-5; 9 bases fit TRBD1. V trimming: 5 bases; J trimming: 5 bases; junction bases outside the gene matches: 13. CDR3 length: 17 amino acids. Germline CDR1 is SNHLY and CDR2 is FYNNEI.

The chain carries TRBV6-1 and TRBJ1-2; D gene unclear. Trimming cost V 4 bases and J 6 bases, with 15 bases left between them. The CDR3 contains 14 residues. The germline CDR1 and CDR2 sequences are MNHNS and SASEGT. The CDR3 region is CASSGGQSWDGYTF. CDR3 DNA: TGTGCCAGCAGTGGCGGCCAGTCATGGGATGGCTACACCTTC.

CDR3: CASSPPGTAETQYF. The CDR3 coding sequence is TGTGCCAGCTCACCACCCGGGACCGCGGAGACCCAGTACTTC. The rearrangement links TRBV18 to TRBJ2-5; D possibly matches TRBD1 or TRBD2 (5 bases each). CDR1 is KGHSH, CDR2 LQKENI, per germline. V was trimmed by 0 bases and J by 5 bases, leaving 10 bases between them. This CDR3 contains 14 residues.

V and J are TRBV6-1 and TRBJ2-5; unclear D gene. The CDR3 covers 17 residues. The germline CDR1 and CDR2 sequences are MNHNS and SASEGT. With 1 base removed from V and 1 base from J, the gap between germline ends came to 16 bases. The CDR3 region is CASSEERLRAVQETQYF. CDR3 nucleotides: TGTGCCAGCAGTGAAGAACGTTTACGTGCAGTCCAAGAGACCCAGTACTTC.

The V call is TRBV11-3, the J call TRBJ1-2; 8 nucleotides match TRBD1. Germline values: CDR1 SGHNT, CDR2 YENEEA. The trim removed 4 bases at V and 4 bases at J, leaving 8 bases unmatched. The CDR3 consists of 15 residues. The CDR3 DNA reads TGTGCCAGCAGCTGGTCCGACAGGGGTCTCTATGGCTACACCTTC. Translating it yields CASSWSDRGLYGYTF.

The gene calls are TRBV7-2 and TRBJ2-2, with a weak D call TRBD1 (6 bases). This CDR3 is built from 15 residues. V lost 1 base to trimming and J lost 5 bases, with 11 bases between them. Germline V gene sequence: CDR1 SGHTA, CDR2 FQGNSA. The CDR3 sequence is CASSLDYGQTGELFF. CDR3 DNA: TGTGCCAGCAGCTTAGACTACGGACAGACCGGGGAGCTGTTTTTT.

J is TRBJ2-7 and V is TRBV10-3; 7 bases line up with TRBD2. Germline CDR1 is ENHRY and CDR2 is SYGVKD. This CDR3 spans 15 amino acids. With 3 bases clipped from V and 0 bases from J, the junction kept 5 bases outside the gene matches. CDR3 amino acids: CAISDMGGASYEQYF. The CDR3, as DNA: TGTGCCATCAGTGATATGGGAGGGGCCTCCTACGAGCAGTACTTC.

CDR3 nucleotide sequence: TGTGCCAGCAGCCTAGACACTGTAGCAGATACGCAGTATTTT. It translates to CASSLDTVADTQYF. This chain joins TRBV9 and TRBJ2-3; D is unresolved. Germline CDR1 is SGDLS and CDR2 is YYNGEE. V was trimmed by 4 bases and J by 4 bases, leaving 13 bases between them. CDR3 length: 14 residues.

V usage is TRBV10-1 and J usage is TRBJ1-1; D might be TRBD1 (5 bases). The germline V and J ends were trimmed by 10 bases and 1 base, with 16 bases remaining between them. Per the germline V gene, CDR1 is WNHNN and CDR2 is SYGVQD (reference sequence). The CDR3 is 14 amino acids. The CDR3 DNA follows: TGCGCCATCGATCTAGGGACGGCGAACACTGAAGCTTTCTTT. Its translation is CAIDLGTANTEAFF.

The chain employs TRBV5-8 and TRBJ2-1; 14 bases are a match to TRBD2. The J segment lost 12 bases and the V segment lost 7 bases, leaving 12 bases of the junction unmatched. CDR1 and CDR2 from the germline V gene are SGHTS and YDEGEE. CDR3 length: 15 residues. CDR3 nucleotide sequence: TGTGCCAGCGTACCGGGACTAGCGGGGGCCACGGGGCAGTTCTTC. Its protein is CASVPGLAGATGQFF.

The CDR3 nucleotides read TGTGCCAGCAGCTTTTTGGAGGGCCCAAGCGGAGAGACCCAGTACTTC. Its protein product is CASSFLEGPSGETQYF. J is TRBJ2-5 and V is TRBV11-1, with a weak D call TRBD2 (6 bases). CDR3 length: 16 amino acids. V dropped 3 bases and J dropped 4 bases, with 18 bases sitting between them. Germline V gene lookup returns CDR1 SGHAT and CDR2 FQDESV (reference sequence).

This sequence joins TRBV7-9 and TRBJ2-7; D may be TRBD1 or TRBD2 (6 bases each). This CDR3 comprises 14 residues. Per germline, CDR1 SEHNR and CDR2 FQNEAQ (reference sequence). The ends were cut back, 3 bases at V and 2 bases at J, with 11 bases in the middle. DNA for the CDR3: TGTGCCAGCAGCTTGGAGGGGGGCACCTACGAGCAGTACTTC. Residues: CASSLEGGTYEQYF.

The J gene is TRBJ1-1, the V gene TRBV11-3; D is ambiguous. Germline values: CDR1 SGHNT, CDR2 YENEEA. The CDR3 runs 13 residues. V lost 3 bases, J lost 3 bases, and 8 bases lay in between. The CDR3 loop is CASSFREDTEAFF. CDR3 DNA sequence: TGTGCCAGCAGCTTCCGGGAGGACACTGAAGCTTTCTTT.

The chain recombines TRBV5-1 with TRBJ2-2; 7 positions match TRBD1. Germline V gives CDR1 SGHRS, CDR2 YFSETQ. Losses at the gene ends were 4 bases for V and 6 bases for J; bases not matched to a gene: 15. The CDR3 has 17 amino acids. This CDR3 is CASSRSRISQGSGELFF. DNA of the CDR3: TGCGCCAGCAGCCGGTCGCGAATTTCACAGGGGTCCGGGGAGCTGTTTTTT.

This clone showed up just once. The V gene is TRBV5-1, the J gene TRBJ2-5; D might be TRBD2 (5 bases). Germline V gene sequence: CDR1 SGHRS, CDR2 YFSETQ. The V end lost 0 bases, the J end lost 1 base, and 7 bases lay between the germline ends. The CDR3 is made up of 14 amino acids. The DNA for the CDR3 is TGCGCCAGCAGCTTGGTGGGGAGCCAAGAGACCCAGTACTTC. Its translation is CASSLVGSQETQYF.

This chain connects TRBV2 to TRBJ1-1, with D possibly being TRBD1 (6 bases). V lost 11 bases to trimming and J lost 5 bases, with 15 bases between them. The CDR3 contains 12 residues. CDR1 and CDR2 from the germline V gene are SNHLY and FYNNEI. For the CDR3, the DNA is TGTGCCGCCGACAGGACGGAGACTGAAGCTTTCTTT. Amino acid sequence: CAADRTETEAFF.

The genes are TRBV14 and TRBJ1-2; 9 bases fit TRBD1. Germline-derived CDR1 and CDR2 are SGHDN and FVKESK. The V gene end was trimmed by 3 bases and the J gene end by 4 bases; junction bases not matched to a gene: 9. This CDR3 is built from 16 residues. This CDR3 reads CASSQTPGQGSYGYTF. CDR3 sequence (DNA): TGTGCCAGCAGCCAGACCCCCGGACAGGGGTCCTATGGCTACACCTTC.